This entry features one T cell receptor beta chain sequence. Antigen specificity is unknown. In germline, CDR1 is SQVTM, CDR2 ANQGSEA. The CDR3 totals 13 residues. V gave up 4 bases and J gave up 0 bases, with 6 bases separating them. The record originates from a study of T-cell memory formation after mild COVID-19. Study observations and caveats: Mainly CM and EM harbored the contracting CD4+ clones; mainly EMRA harbored the CD8+ ones.

TCRdb itself ran the 5' RACE reads through MiXCR, one entry per CDR3 protein. Altogether 390,000 or so distinct CDR3 sequences are present, 15% to 20% being singletons, with the ten largest covering 20% to 25%. The chain carries TRBV29-1 and TRBJ2-2; D not certain. The TCR comes from a man younger than 35 who had mild COVID-19 (a few samples of this study predate the infection). Cell type and time point are not known. The sample comprised PBMCs or a T cell subset sorted from them (not recorded which). CDR3 protein: CSVGHSNTGELFF. CDR3 sequence (DNA): TGCAGCGTTGGGCATTCGAACACCGGGGAGCTGTTTTTT.